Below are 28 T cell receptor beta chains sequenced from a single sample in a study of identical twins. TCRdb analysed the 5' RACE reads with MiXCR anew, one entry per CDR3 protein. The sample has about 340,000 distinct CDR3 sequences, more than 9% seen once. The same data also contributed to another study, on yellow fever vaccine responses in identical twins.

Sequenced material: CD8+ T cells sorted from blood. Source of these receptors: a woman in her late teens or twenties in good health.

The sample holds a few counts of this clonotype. CDR3 sequence (DNA): TGTGCCAGCAGTCTTAGCGGGAGGGCCACTGACGAGCAGTACTTC. It is translated as CASSLSGRATDEQYF. The chain recombines TRBV11-1 with TRBJ2-7; TRBD2 aligns across 11 bases. The CDR3 has 15 amino acids. From germline, CDR1 is SGHAT and CDR2 FQDESV (reference sequence). Germline trimming cut 6 bases from V and 5 bases from J; bases unmatched to any gene: 9.

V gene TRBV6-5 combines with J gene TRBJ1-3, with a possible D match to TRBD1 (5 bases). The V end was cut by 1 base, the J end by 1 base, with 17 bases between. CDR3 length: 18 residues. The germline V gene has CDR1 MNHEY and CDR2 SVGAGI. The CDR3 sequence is CASSYCAPGNLSGNTIYF. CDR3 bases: TGTGCCAGCAGTTACTGTGCCCCAGGGAATCTTTCTGGAAACACCATATATTTT.

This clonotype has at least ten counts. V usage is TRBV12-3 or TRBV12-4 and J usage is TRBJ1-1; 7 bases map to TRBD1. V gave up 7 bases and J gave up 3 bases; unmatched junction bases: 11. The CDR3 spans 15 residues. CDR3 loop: CASTLNRGYHTEAFF. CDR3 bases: TGTGCCAGCACCCTTAACAGGGGTTATCACACTGAAGCTTTCTTT.

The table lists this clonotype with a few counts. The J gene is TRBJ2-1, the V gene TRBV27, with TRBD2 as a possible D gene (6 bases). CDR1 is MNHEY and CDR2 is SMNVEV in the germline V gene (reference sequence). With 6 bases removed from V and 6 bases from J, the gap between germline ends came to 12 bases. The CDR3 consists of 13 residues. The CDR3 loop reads CASSTSWANEQFF. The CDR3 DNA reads TGTGCCAGCAGCACTAGCTGGGCCAATGAGCAGTTCTTC.

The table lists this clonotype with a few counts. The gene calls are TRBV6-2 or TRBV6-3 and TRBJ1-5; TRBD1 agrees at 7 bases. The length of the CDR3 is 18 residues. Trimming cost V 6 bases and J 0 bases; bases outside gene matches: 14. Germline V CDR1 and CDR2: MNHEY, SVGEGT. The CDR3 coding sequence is TGTGCCAGCAGCGGGGACAGCCAAGCCTTTTATAGCAATCAGCCCCAGCATTTT. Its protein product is CASSGDSQAFYSNQPQHF.

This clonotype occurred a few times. DNA of the CDR3: TGTGCCAGCGCTAGCGGGGGGGGTGGGGAGACCCAGTACTTC. Its protein is CASASGGGGETQYF. The chain links TRBV27 to TRBJ2-5; TRBD2 agrees at 12 bases. There are 14 residues in the CDR3. V lost 8 bases to trimming and J lost 5 bases; unmatched junction nucleotides: 6. In germline, CDR1 is MNHEY, CDR2 SMNVEV (reference sequence).

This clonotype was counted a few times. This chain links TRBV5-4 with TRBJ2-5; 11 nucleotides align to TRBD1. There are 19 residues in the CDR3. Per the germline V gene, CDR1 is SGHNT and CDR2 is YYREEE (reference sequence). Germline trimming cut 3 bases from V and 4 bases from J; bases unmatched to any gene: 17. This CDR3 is CASSSEIATGTGGPETQYF. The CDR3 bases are TGTGCCAGCAGCTCCGAAATAGCCACCGGGACAGGGGGACCAGAGACCCAGTACTTC.

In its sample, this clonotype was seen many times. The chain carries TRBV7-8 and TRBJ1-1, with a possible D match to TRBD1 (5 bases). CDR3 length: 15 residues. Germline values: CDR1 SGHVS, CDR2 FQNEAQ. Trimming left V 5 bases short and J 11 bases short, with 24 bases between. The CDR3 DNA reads TGTGCCAGCAGCGTCCAGGGTCCGCCGGGTCTTTACGCTTTCTTT. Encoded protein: CASSVQGPPGLYAFF. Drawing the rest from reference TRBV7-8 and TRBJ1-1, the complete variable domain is GAGVSQSPRYKVAKRGQDVALRCDPISGHVSLFWYQQALGQGPEFLTYFQNEAQLDKSGLPSDRFFAERPEGSVSTLKIQRTQQEDSAVYLCASSVQGPPGLYAFFGQGTRLTVV.

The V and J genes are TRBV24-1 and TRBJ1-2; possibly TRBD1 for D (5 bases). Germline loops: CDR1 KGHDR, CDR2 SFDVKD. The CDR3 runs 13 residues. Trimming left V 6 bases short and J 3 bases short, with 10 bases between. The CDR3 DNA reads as TGTGCCACCAGTAAGGGGCTCGACTATGGCTACACCTTC. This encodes CATSKGLDYGYTF.

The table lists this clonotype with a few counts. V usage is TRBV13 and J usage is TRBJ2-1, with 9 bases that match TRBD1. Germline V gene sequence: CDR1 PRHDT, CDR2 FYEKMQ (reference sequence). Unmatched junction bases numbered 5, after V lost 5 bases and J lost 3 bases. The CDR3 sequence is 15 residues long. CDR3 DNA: TGTGCCAGCAGCCCGATGGACAGGGGCTACAATGAGCAGTTCTTC. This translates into CASSPMDRGYNEQFF. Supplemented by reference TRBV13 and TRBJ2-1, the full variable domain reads AAGVIQSPRHLIKEKRETATLKCYPIPRHDTVYWYQQGPGQDPQFLISFYEKMQSDKGSIPDRFSAQQFSDYHSELNMSSLELGDSALYFCASSPMDRGYNEQFFGPGTRLTVL.

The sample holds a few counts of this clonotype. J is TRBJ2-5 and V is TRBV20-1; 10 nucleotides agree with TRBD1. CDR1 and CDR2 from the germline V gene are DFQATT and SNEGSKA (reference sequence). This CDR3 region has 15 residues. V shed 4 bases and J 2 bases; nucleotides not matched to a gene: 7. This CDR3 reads CSATKGQGLQETQYF. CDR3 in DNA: TGCAGTGCTACCAAGGGACAGGGGTTACAAGAGACCCAGTACTTC.

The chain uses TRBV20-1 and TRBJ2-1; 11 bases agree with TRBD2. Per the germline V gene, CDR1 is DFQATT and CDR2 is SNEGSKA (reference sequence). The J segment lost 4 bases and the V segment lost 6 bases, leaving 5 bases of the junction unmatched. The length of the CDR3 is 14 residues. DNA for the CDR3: TGCAGTGCCATAGCGGGAGGGTTTTACAATGAGCAGTTCTTC. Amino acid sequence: CSAIAGGFYNEQFF.

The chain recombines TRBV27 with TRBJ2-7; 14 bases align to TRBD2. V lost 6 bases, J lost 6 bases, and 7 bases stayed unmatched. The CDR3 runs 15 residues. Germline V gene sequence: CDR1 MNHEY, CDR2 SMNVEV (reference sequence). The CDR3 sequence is CASSQGLAGVIEQYF. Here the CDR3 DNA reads TGTGCCAGCAGCCAGGGACTAGCGGGAGTTATCGAGCAGTACTTC.

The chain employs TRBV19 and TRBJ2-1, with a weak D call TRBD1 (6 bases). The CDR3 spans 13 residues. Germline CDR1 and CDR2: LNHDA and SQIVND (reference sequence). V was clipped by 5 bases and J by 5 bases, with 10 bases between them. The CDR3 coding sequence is TGTGCCAGTAGTGACACAGGGAACAATGAGCAGTTCTTC. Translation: CASSDTGNNEQFF.

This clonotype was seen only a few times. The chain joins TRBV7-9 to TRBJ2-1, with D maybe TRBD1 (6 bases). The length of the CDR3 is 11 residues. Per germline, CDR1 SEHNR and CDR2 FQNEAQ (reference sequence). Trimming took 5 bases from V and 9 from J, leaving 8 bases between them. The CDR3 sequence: CASSTQGEQFF. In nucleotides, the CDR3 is TGTGCCAGCAGCACACAGGGTGAGCAGTTCTTC.

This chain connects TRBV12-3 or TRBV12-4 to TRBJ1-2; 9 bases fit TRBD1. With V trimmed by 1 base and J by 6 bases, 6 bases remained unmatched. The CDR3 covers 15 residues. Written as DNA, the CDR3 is TGTGCCAGCAGTTTAGGGGAGGACAGGGGTGATGGCTACACCTTC. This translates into CASSLGEDRGDGYTF.

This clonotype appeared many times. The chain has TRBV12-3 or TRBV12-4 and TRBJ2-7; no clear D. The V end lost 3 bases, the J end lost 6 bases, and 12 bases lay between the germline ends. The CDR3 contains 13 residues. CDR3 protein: CASSFGPPLEQYV. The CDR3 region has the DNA TGTGCCAGCAGTTTTGGTCCCCCTCTCGAGCAGTACGTC.

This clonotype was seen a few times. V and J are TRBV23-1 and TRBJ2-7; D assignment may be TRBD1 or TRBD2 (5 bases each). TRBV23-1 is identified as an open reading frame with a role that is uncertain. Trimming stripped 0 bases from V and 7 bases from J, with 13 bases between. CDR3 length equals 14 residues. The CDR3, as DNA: TGCGCCAGCAGTCAATCGGGACCGCTTATAGAGCAGTACTTC. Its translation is CASSQSGPLIEQYF.

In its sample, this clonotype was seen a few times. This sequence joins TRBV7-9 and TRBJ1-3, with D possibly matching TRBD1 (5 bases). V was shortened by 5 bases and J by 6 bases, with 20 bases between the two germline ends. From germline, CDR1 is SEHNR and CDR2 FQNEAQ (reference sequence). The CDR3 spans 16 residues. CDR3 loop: CASSVPPQGEENTIYF. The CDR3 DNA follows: TGTGCCAGCAGCGTTCCGCCCCAGGGTGAAGAAAACACCATATATTTT.

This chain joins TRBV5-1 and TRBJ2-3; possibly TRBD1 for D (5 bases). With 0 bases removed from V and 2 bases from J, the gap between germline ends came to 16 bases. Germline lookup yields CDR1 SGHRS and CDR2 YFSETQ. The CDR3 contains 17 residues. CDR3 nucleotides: TGCGCCAGCAGCTTGGTTGTCAGACAGTTATCCACAGATACGCAGTATTTT. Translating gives CASSLVVRQLSTDTQYF.

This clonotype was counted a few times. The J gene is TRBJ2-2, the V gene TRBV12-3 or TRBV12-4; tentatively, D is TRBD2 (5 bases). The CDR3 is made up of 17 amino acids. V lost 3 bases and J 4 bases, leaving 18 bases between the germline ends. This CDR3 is CASSFDPSSPGTGELFF. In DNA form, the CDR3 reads TGTGCCAGCAGTTTCGATCCTAGCTCCCCGGGCACCGGGGAGCTGTTTTTT.

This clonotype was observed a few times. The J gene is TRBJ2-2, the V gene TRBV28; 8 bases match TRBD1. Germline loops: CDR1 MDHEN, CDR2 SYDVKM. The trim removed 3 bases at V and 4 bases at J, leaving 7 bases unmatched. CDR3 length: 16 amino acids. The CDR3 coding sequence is TGTGCCAGCAGTTTCGCCGGACAGGGTATCACCGGGGAGCTGTTTTTT. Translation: CASSFAGQGITGELFF.

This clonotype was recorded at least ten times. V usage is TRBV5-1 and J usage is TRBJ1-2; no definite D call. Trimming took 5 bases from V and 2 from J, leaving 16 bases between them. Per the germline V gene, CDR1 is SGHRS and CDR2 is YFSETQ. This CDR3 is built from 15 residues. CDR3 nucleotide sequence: TGCGCCAGCAGAAAGGAGGCAGATGCGAACTATGGCTACACCTTC. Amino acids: CASRKEADANYGYTF. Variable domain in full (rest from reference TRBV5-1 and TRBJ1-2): KAGVTQTPRYLIKTRGQQVTLSCSPISGHRSVSWYQQTPGQGLQFLFEYFSETQRNKGNFPGRFSGRQFSNSRSEMNVSTLELGDSALYLCASRKEADANYGYTFGSGTRLTVV.

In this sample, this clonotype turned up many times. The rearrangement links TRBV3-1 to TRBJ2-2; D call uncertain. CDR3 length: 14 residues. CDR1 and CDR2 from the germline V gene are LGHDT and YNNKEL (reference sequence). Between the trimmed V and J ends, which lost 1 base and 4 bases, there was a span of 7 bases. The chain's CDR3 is CASSQGTGTGELFF. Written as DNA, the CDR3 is TGTGCCAGCAGCCAAGGGACGGGCACCGGGGAGCTGTTTTTT.

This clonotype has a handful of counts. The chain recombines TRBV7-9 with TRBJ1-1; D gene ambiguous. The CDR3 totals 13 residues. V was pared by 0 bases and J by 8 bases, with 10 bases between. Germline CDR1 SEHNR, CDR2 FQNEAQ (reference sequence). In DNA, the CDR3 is TGTGCCAGCAGCTTAGCATTCGGGCTCGAAGCTTTCTTT. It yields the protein CASSLAFGLEAFF.

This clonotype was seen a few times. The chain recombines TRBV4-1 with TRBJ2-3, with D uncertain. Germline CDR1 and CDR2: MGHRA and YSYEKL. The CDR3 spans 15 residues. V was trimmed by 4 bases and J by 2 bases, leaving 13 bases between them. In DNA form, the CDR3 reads TGCGCCAGCAGCCCCCAACCGGAAAACACAGATACGCAGTATTTT. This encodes CASSPQPENTDTQYF.

CDR3 region: CANRGKLNEQFF. The CDR3 DNA follows: TGTGCAAACAGGGGCAAATTGAATGAGCAGTTCTTC. The V call is TRBV7-9, the J call TRBJ2-1, with 7 bases that match TRBD1. The CDR3 sequence is 12 residues long. Germline V gives CDR1 SEHNR, CDR2 FQNEAQ (reference sequence).

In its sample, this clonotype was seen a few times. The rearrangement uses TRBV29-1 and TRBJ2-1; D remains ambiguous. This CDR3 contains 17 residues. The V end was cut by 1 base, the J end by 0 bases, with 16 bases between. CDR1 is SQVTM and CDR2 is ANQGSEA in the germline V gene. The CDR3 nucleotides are TGCAGCGTTGAAGGTACACCCTGGGCCAGCTCCTACAATGAGCAGTTCTTC. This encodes CSVEGTPWASSYNEQFF.